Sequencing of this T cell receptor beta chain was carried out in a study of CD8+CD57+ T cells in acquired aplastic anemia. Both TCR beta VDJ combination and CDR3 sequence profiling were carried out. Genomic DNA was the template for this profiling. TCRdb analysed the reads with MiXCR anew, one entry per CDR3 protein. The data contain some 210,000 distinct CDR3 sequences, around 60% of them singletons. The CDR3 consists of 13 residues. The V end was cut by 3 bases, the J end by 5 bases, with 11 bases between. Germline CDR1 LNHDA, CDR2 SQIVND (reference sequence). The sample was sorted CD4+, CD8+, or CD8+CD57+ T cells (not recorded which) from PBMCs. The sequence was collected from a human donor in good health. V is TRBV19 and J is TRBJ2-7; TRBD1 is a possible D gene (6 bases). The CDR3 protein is CASSIGRGNEQYF. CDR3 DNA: TGTGCCAGTAGTATTGGCAGGGGCAACGAGCAGTACTTC.